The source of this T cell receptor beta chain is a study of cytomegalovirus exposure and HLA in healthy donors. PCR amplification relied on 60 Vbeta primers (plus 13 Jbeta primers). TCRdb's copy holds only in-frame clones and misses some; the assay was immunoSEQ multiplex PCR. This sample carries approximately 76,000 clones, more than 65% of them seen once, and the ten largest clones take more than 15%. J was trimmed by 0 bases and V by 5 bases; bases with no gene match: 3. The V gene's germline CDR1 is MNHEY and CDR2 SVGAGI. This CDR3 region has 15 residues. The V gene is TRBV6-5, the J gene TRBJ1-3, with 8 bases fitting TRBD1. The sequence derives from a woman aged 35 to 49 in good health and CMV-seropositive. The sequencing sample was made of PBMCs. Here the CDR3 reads CASSTGGDSGNTIYF. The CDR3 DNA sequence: TGTGCCAGCAGTACAGGGGGGGACTCTGGAAACACCATATATTTT.